The rows below give T cell receptor beta chains drawn from one sample of a study of control samples from healthy donors and cancer patients. Here immunoSEQ multiplex PCR was the method, and the copy in TCRdb shows in-frame clones only, minus some. The sample has 75,000 to 95,000 clones, roughly nine tenths seen once. Sequencing was carried out using PBMCs. The receptors were sampled from a woman between 50 and 59 years old with colorectal cancer. The CDR3 runs from the conserved cysteine through the conserved F or W. D genes are given only for firm matches. Size is omitted from some rows. Given values are once, few, many or a class for expanded clones.

clone size	V gene	J gene	D gene	CDR3 protein	CDR3 DNA
once	TRBV27	TRBJ2-6	NA	CASSFFPPDSGANVLTF	TGTGCCAGCAGTTTTTTCCCCCCTGACTCTGGGGCCAACGTCCTGACTTTC
NA	TRBV7-2	TRBJ2-5	NA	CASSLGPDAWETQYF	TGTGCCAGCAGCTTAGGACCGGACGCCTGGGAGACCCAGTACTTC
NA	TRBV18	TRBJ1-1	NA	CASSLGGTPGKNTEAFF	TGTGCCAGCTCACTGGGGGGGACCCCAGGTAAGAACACTGAAGCTTTCTTT
NA	TRBV7-2	TRBJ1-3	TRBD1	CASSQQGALSGNTIYF	TGTGCCAGCAGTCAGCAGGGGGCACTTTCTGGAAACACCATATATTTT
NA	TRBV3-1/TRBV3-2	TRBJ2-5	TRBD1	CASSPTGQGAREETQYF	TGTGCCAGCAGCCCCACAGGACAGGGGGCGAGGGAAGAGACCCAGTACTTC
NA	TRBV6-5	TRBJ2-1	NA	CASSPGLAYNEQFF	TGTGCCAGCAGCCCCGGGCTAGCATACAATGAGCAGTTCTTC
NA	TRBV16	TRBJ1-4	TRBD1	CASSRLGQGPEKLFF	TGTGCCAGCAGCCGCCTAGGACAGGGCCCTGAAAAACTGTTTTTT
NA	TRBV15	TRBJ1-2	NA	CATSRTGTEYGYTF	TGTGCCACCAGCAGAACCGGGACGGAATATGGCTACACCTTC
once	TRBV5-5	TRBJ1-1	TRBD1	CASSSGQGGFTEAFF	TGTGCCAGCAGCTCCGGACAGGGAGGATTCACTGAAGCTTTCTTT
NA	TRBV15	TRBJ1-2	TRBD1	CATSRDKGAEGYTF	TGTGCCACCAGCAGAGATAAGGGGGCTGAGGGCTACACCTTC
NA	TRBV5-6	TRBJ2-2	TRBD2	CASSLRERGVTGELFF	TGTGCCAGCAGCTTAAGGGAGCGGGGGGTCACCGGGGAGCTGTTTTTT
medium-sized	TRBV5-5	TRBJ1-1	NA	CASSFLDWNTEAFF	TGTGCCAGCAGCTTTTTAGACTGGAACACTGAAGCTTTCTTT
few	TRBV28	TRBJ1-2	TRBD1	CASSLQGATIGYTF	TGTGCCAGCAGTTTACAGGGGGCGACTATCGGCTACACCTTC
NA	TRBV6-6	TRBJ1-2	NA	CASSAQPRGGYGYTF	TGTGCCAGCAGTGCACAACCCAGGGGTGGCTATGGCTACACCTTC
NA	TRBV19	TRBJ1-2	TRBD1	CASREGAPYGYTF	TGTGCCAGTAGGGAGGGGGCCCCCTATGGCTACACCTTC
NA	TRBV12-3/TRBV12-4	TRBJ2-5	NA	CASSLFETQYF	TGTGCCAGCAGTTTATTCGAGACCCAGTACTTC
NA	TRBV5-1	TRBJ2-5	NA	CASSFRGQETQYF	TGCGCCAGCAGCTTCAGAGGCCAAGAGACCCAGTACTTC
NA	TRBV19	TRBJ1-1	NA	CASSIPGTEAFF	TGTGCCAGTAGTATACCAGGCACTGAAGCTTTCTTT
NA	TRBV19	TRBJ1-3	NA	CASSIEDSGNTIYF	TGTGCCAGTAGTATAGAAGACTCTGGAAACACCATATATTTT
NA	TRBV5-1	TRBJ2-1	NA	CASSLAAGLAVNEQFF	TGCGCCAGCAGCCTGGCCGCTGGGCTAGCCGTCAATGAGCAGTTCTTC
NA	TRBV18	TRBJ1-4	NA	CASSPLPLPEGKLFF	TGTGCCAGCTCACCATTACCTCTCCCCGAAGGAAAACTGTTTTTT
NA	TRBV10-3	TRBJ2-1	NA	CAISDGVRYNEQFF	TGTGCCATCAGTGACGGGGTCCGCTACAATGAGCAGTTCTTC
NA	TRBV5-1	TRBJ2-2	NA	CASSPGLNTGELFF	TGCGCCAGCAGCCCGGGCCTCAACACCGGGGAGCTGTTTTTT
once	TRBV6-4	TRBJ2-2	NA	CASSEDSGELFF	TGTGCCAGCAGTGAGGATTCCGGGGAGCTGTTTTTT
NA	TRBV14	TRBJ1-2	TRBD1	CASSQRDRGLGYTF	TGTGCCAGCAGCCAACGGGACAGGGGGCTCGGCTACACCTTC
NA	TRBV5-1	TRBJ2-1	TRBD1	CASSLGQGGNEQFF	TGCGCCAGCAGCTTAGGACAGGGTGGCAATGAGCAGTTCTTC
NA	TRBV7-8	TRBJ1-2	TRBD1	CASSMDRNYGYTF	TGTGCCAGCAGCATGGACAGGAACTATGGCTACACCTTC
NA	TRBV15	TRBJ2-5	NA	CATSREVGGWETQYF	TGTGCCACCAGCAGAGAAGTTGGGGGTTGGGAGACCCAGTACTTC
NA	TRBV10-3	TRBJ2-3	TRBD2	CAISGGGGTDTQYF	TGTGCCATCAGTGGCGGGGGGGGCACAGATACGCAGTATTTT
NA	TRBV6-5	TRBJ1-2	NA	CASSYSGRNYGYTF	TGTGCCAGCAGTTACTCGGGCCGAAACTATGGCTACACCTTC
NA	TRBV19	TRBJ1-5	NA	CASSMGRFSNQPQHF	TGTGCCAGTAGTATGGGAAGATTTAGCAATCAGCCCCAGCATTTT
NA	TRBV6-2/TRBV6-3	TRBJ2-2	NA	CASSYPTGELFF	TGTGCCAGCAGTTACCCCACCGGGGAGCTGTTTTTT
NA	TRBV9	TRBJ2-5	TRBD1	CASSAGTGIRETQYF	TGTGCCAGCAGCGCTGGGACAGGGATCCGAGAGACCCAGTACTTC
NA	TRBV28	TRBJ2-1	NA	CASSFGVLGQFF	TGTGCCAGCAGTTTTGGAGTTCTTGGGCAGTTCTTC
NA	TRBV19	TRBJ2-3	NA	CASSLTDTQYF	TGTGCCAGTAGTCTGACAGATACGCAGTATTTT
NA	TRBV9	TRBJ2-3	TRBD1	CASSPRGPGQGSDTQYF	TGTGCCAGCAGCCCTAGGGGACCGGGACAGGGGTCAGATACGCAGTATTTT
NA	TRBV5-1	TRBJ2-2	TRBD1	CASSSTGDTGELFF	TGCGCCAGCAGCTCGACAGGGGACACCGGGGAGCTGTTTTTT
few	TRBV12-3/TRBV12-4	TRBJ2-5	NA	CASTYQETQYF	TGTGCCAGCACCTACCAAGAGACCCAGTACTTC
NA	TRBV7-2	TRBJ1-1	NA	CASSLMGLGAFF	TGTGCCAGCAGCTTAATGGGGTTAGGAGCTTTCTTT
NA	TRBV6-4	TRBJ1-2	NA	CASSDSGRDYGYTF	TGTGCCAGCAGTGACTCAGGGAGGGACTATGGCTACACCTTC
NA	TRBV2	TRBJ1-2	TRBD1	CASSDVWGTSGGGYTF	TGTGCCAGCAGTGACGTATGGGGGACATCAGGGGGGGGCTACACCTTC
NA	TRBV4-3	TRBJ1-6	NA	CASSQGRGILLNSPLHF	TGCGCCAGCAGCCAGGGCAGAGGGATCCTTCTTAATTCACCCCTCCACTTT
medium-sized	TRBV5-4	TRBJ1-2	TRBD1	CASSLTGGYYGYTF	TGTGCCAGCAGCTTGACAGGGGGCTACTATGGCTACACCTTC
NA	TRBV19	TRBJ2-1	TRBD2	CASSKTSGGYNEQFF	TGTGCCAGTAGTAAAACTAGCGGGGGATACAATGAGCAGTTCTTC
NA	TRBV18	TRBJ2-5	NA	CASSPATSGWETQYF	TGTGCCAGCTCACCAGCCACATCAGGGTGGGAGACCCAGTACTTC
NA	TRBV5-1	TRBJ1-3	NA	CASSLGSSGGNTIYF	TGCGCCAGCAGCCTGGGCTCGTCGGGCGGAAACACCATATATTTT
NA	TRBV4-1	TRBJ2-1	NA	CASSHTGFGKNEQFF	TGCGCCAGCAGCCATACAGGGTTTGGAAAGAATGAGCAGTTCTTC
NA	TRBV5-6	TRBJ2-3	TRBD2	CASSKTSGYTDTQYF	TGTGCCAGCAGCAAGACTAGCGGGTACACAGATACGCAGTATTTT
NA	TRBV19	TRBJ2-3	NA	CASSTRNEDYTTDTQYF	TGTGCCAGTAGTACGCGGAATGAGGACTATACTACAGATACGCAGTATTTT
NA	TRBV30	TRBJ1-2	NA	CAWSVGDGYTF	TGTGCCTGGAGTGTCGGGGATGGCTACACCTTC
NA	TRBV25-1	TRBJ1-5	TRBD1	CASSEGTGYQPQHF	TGTGCCAGCAGTGAAGGGACAGGGTATCAGCCCCAGCATTTT
once	TRBV9	TRBJ2-5	TRBD2	CASSTTPGLSETQYF	TGTGCCAGCAGCACTACGCCGGGACTATCAGAGACCCAGTACTTC
NA	TRBV9	TRBJ2-3	TRBD2	CARRRGGPGTDTQYF	TGTGCCCGCAGGCGGGGGGGGCCGGGCACAGATACGCAGTATTTT
once	TRBV2	TRBJ2-1	NA	CASSDTGQDEQFF	TGTGCCAGCAGTGATACAGGGCAAGATGAGCAGTTCTTC
few	TRBV5-1	TRBJ1-1	NA	CASTRSGAGSTEAFF	TGCGCCAGCACTAGGTCAGGGGCAGGGAGCACTGAAGCTTTCTTT
few	TRBV28	TRBJ1-2	NA	CASSFSMMDGYTF	TGTGCCAGCAGTTTCTCCATGATGGATGGCTACACCTTC
few	TRBV30	TRBJ2-5	NA	CAWSVGETQYF	TGTGCCTGGAGTGTAGGGGAGACCCAGTACTTC
NA	TRBV19	TRBJ1-2	NA	CASSILIEYGYTF	TGTGCCAGTAGTATCCTGATAGAGTATGGCTACACCTTC
NA	TRBV5-6	TRBJ2-1	NA	CASSQGSNEQFF	TGTGCCAGCAGCCAAGGAAGCAATGAGCAGTTCTTC